What follows is one T cell receptor beta chain and its context. The data originate from a study of blood T cell repertoires in COVID-19. Across the whole study: In each case, the material was cDNA or gDNA derived from T cells, B-cell-depleted T cells, or PBMCs.

This CDR3 is built from 14 residues. The method was immunoSEQ multiplex PCR; TCRdb's version includes in-frame clones alone and lacks a portion of them. The repertoire holds about 37,000 clones, with roughly 87% as singletons. The J gene is TRBJ1-6, the V gene TRBV21-1; the tabulated D call, TRBD1, remains unverified against the DNA. TRBV21-1 is a recognized pseudogene. This sequence was found in a human donor in a cohort sampled during active COVID-19. Source material: peripheral blood. The CDR3 sequence: CASDDIHYNSPLHF. The CDR3 DNA is TGTGCCAGCGATGACATCCACTATAATTCACCCCTCCACTTT.